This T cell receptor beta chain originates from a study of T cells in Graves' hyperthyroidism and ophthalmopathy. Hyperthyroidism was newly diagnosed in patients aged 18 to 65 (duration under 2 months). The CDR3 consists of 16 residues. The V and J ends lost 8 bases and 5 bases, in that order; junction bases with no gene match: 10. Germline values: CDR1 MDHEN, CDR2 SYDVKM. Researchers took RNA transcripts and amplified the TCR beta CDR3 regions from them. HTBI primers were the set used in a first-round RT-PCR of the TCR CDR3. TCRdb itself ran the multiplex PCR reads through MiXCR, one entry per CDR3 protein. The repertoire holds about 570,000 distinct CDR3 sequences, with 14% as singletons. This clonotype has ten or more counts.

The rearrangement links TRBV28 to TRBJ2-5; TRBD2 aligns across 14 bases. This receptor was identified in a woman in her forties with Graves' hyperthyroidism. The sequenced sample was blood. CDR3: CASETTGLAGDETQYF. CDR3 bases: TGTGCCAGCGAAACGACGGGACTAGCGGGAGACGAGACCCAGTACTTC. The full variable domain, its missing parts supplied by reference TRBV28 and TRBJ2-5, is DVKVTQSSRYLVKRTGEKVFLECVQDMDHENMFWYRQDPGLGLRLIYFSYDVKMKEKGDIPEGYSVSREKKERFSLILESASTNQTSMYLCASETTGLAGDETQYFGPGTRLLVL.